The T cell receptor (beta chain) under discussion was sequenced for a study of pediatric ulcerative colitis (dated by TCRdb to between 2018 and 2021). Background for the entire study: Among the ulcerative colitis patients, seven had pancolitis and two had left-sided colitis, and histology in every patient was consistent with ulcerative colitis. From eight or nine newly diagnosed, treatment-naive pediatric ulcerative colitis patients and a few non-IBD control children, paired blood and rectal samples were collected. By Pediatric Ulcerative Colitis Activity Index, two patients had mild disease, several had moderate disease and three had acute severe colitis.

Concerning this clone itself: Its antigen is currently not known. No much larger clone exists at a distance of one base, and base qualities are not known.

Rearranged CDR3 beta regions were amplified from genomic DNA with multiplex V and J primers using the immunoSEQ TRB Survey service. Survey-level sequencing depth of up to 500,000 reads per sample was used to keep depth equal across samples. Libraries were purified, pooled and sequenced on Illumina technology. The paper's data handling went like this. Productive clonality, sample overlap, pairwise scatters, CDR3 beta length, V/D/J gene usage and productiveness were assessed with immunoSEQ online tools. Calculated diversity was defined as the number of unique rearrangements divided by total templates times 100, and Shannon and Simpson indices were additionally computed. Principal component analysis was performed on Z-score normalized data with the R prcomp function and the ggbiplot package. Blood-rectal clonal overlap within each subject was quantified with Morisita's index. Entries here come from immuneACCESS through TCRdb and include only in-frame sequences with V and J called. Some clones fail to appear in such tables; in the studies checked, an unresolved V gene covers under half of the shortfall, and the cause of the remainder is unknown. V and J calls and clone size are those listed in that table; D and trimming were worked out from the DNA. A total of about 36,000 clones appear in this sample, approximately 73% of them only once. Around 0.76% of the sample lies in the top ten.

From a lookup of the germline V gene, CDR1 and CDR2 are SQVTM and ANQGSEA. The CDR3, cysteine through phenylalanine, is 16 amino acids long. This entry keeps only the CDR3 DNA: 48 bases, framed from base 1. Cut back by 7 bases and 0 bases, the V and J ends lie 21 bases apart. What the research found in general, with its limitations: A couple of rectal CDR3 clonotypes were found in every ulcerative colitis patient but in no control. Compared with controls, ulcerative colitis patients showed significantly higher autologous blood-rectal clonal overlap, a finding that suggests increased T cell trafficking to inflamed tissue. The healthy control group was small, consisting of only four individuals. Blood-derived T cells may have been included in rectal pinch biopsies, especially in patients with overt colitis. For technical reasons, substantially fewer templates were yielded by the blood samples of a couple of patients, and these blood samples were excluded from blood-rectal overlap analysis. Because repertoires were derived from total lymphocyte DNA, patterns in rare subsets such as regulatory T cells may not have been reflected. Features of the rectal repertoire distinguished controls, mild-moderate colitis patients and acute severe colitis patients, and in acute severe colitis rectal diversity was lower because of clonal expansions.

During colonoscopy, one to two pinch biopsies were obtained from the rectum for research. Before the diagnostic colonoscopy, none of the ulcerative colitis patients had been given any immunosuppressive medication. Rectal biopsies were digested with proteinase K before DNA isolation. The Wizard kit (Promega) was used to extract genomic DNA from blood and intestinal samples. The specimen sequenced was gut tissue. This TCR was sampled from a boy aged 10-17 years with moderate ulcerative colitis. Recombination connected TRBV29-1 to TRBJ1-2; 6 matching bases give a weak D call of TRBD1. CDR3 protein: CSARRTGYGANYGYTF. The DNA sequence reads TGCAGCGCTAGAAGAACAGGGTATGGGGCTAACTATGGCTACACCTTC.